This T cell receptor beta chain was captured in a study of T cell changes during pregnancy in multiple sclerosis. The method was immunoSEQ multiplex PCR; TCRdb's version includes in-frame clones alone and lacks a portion of them. Altogether just under 65,000 clones are present, roughly 92% being singletons, with the ten largest covering 2.5% to 3.5%. This CDR3 comprises 11 residues. CDR1 is GTSNPN and CDR2 is SVGIG in the germline V gene (reference sequence). Between the trimmed V and J ends, which lost 4 bases and 5 bases, there was a span of 6 bases. This receptor was taken from a female donor with multiple sclerosis, enrolled in a pregnancy study. This sequence joins TRBV30 and TRBJ2-1; possible D gene TRBD2, 5 bases. This specimen consisted of CD8+ T cells from peripheral blood mononuclear cells, obtained in the second trimester of pregnancy. The CDR3 DNA follows: TGTGCCTGGACGGGGAACAATGAGCAGTTCTTC. Translation gives CAWTGNNEQFF.